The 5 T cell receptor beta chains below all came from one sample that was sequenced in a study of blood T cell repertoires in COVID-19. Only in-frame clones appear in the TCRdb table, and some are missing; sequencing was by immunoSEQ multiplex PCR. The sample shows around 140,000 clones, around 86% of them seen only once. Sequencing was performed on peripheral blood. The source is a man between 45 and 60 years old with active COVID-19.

The DNA for the CDR3 is TGTGCCACCGAACAGTTGAACACTGAAGCTTTCTTT. Translation gives CATEQLNTEAFF. V gene TRBV28 combines with J gene TRBJ1-1, with D hard to call. The ends were cut back, 10 bases at V and 0 bases at J, with 9 bases in the middle. Germline V gene sequence: CDR1 MDHEN, CDR2 SYDVKM. The CDR3 extends over 12 amino acids.

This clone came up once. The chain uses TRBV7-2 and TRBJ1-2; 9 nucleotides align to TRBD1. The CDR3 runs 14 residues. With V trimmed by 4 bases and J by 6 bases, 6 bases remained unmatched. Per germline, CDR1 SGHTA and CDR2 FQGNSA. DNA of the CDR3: TGTGCCAGCAGCTCCGGGACAGGGACCCATGGCTACACCTTC. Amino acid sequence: CASSSGTGTHGYTF. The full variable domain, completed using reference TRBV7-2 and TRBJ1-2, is GAGVSQSPSNKVTEKGKDVELRCDPISGHTALYWYRQSLGQGLEFLIYFQGNSAPDKSGLPSDRFSAERTGGSVSTLTIQRTQQEDSAVYLCASSSGTGTHGYTFGSGTRLTVV.

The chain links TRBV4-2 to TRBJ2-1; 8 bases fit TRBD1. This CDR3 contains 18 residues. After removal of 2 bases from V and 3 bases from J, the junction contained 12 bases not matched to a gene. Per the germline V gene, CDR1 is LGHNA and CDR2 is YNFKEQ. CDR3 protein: CASSQLFRRDRGYNEQFF. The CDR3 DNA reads TGTGCCAGCAGCCAACTCTTCCGGCGCGACAGGGGCTACAATGAGCAGTTCTTC.

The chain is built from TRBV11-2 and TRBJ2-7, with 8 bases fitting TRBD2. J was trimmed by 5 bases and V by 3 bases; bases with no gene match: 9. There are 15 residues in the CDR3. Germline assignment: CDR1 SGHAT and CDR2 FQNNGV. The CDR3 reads CASSFGAGGHHEQYF. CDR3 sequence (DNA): TGTGCCAGCAGCTTCGGGGCGGGGGGCCACCACGAGCAGTACTTC. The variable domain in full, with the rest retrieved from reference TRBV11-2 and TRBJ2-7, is EAGVAQSPRYKIIEKRQSVAFWCNPISGHATLYWYQQILGQGPKLLIQFQNNGVVDDSQLPKDRFSAERLKGVDSTLKIQPAKLEDSAVYLCASSFGAGGHHEQYFGPGTRLTVT.

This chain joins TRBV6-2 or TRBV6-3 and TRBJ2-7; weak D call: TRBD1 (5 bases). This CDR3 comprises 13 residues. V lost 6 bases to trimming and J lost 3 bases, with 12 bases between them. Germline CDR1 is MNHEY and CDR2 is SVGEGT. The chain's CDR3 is CASSDSPRYEQYF. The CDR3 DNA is TGTGCCAGCAGCGACAGCCCCCGCTACGAGCAGTACTTC.